This record concerns one T cell receptor (beta chain) sequence. Its target antigen remains unknown. Per-base quality was not reported, and no clone a single base away is much larger than it. The immunoSEQ assay at survey resolution was applied to genomic DNA for sequencing of TCRbeta rearrangements. The study's own analysis went as follows. In the TCR sequencing data, the lowest productive clonotype frequency that could be detected was 2.59 x 10-5. Only productive TCRbeta rearrangements, defined as complete and in-frame sequences, were included in the analyses. Sample clonality was computed as Simpson clonality in the immunoSEQ Analyzer version 3.0. Clones were binned by frequency as very rare, small, medium, large (1-20%) or hyperexpanded (>20%). OLGA 1.2.3 estimated generation probabilities, VDJtools produced V-gene circos plots, VDJdb was queried for specificities, and GLIPH identified CDR3 motifs. The source is immuneACCESS, and TCRdb retained only in-frame sequences with V and J called. Part of the clones is not carried over; for the studies checked, unresolved V genes explain less than half of this, and the remainder is unexplained. The V and J calls and clone size were taken over from that table, and D and trimming were inferred from the DNA. In this sample the table shows around 43,000 clones, about 86% of which occur a single time. Less than 3% of the sample lies in the top ten.

The entry originates in a study of STAT5B mutations in CD4+ large granular lymphocyte leukemia (dated by TCRdb to 2022 to 2024). Study-level background: Among healthy controls, the CDR3 'QG' motif was associated with a particular HLA allele. The study compared the TCRbeta repertoires of patients with CD4+ T-cell large granular lymphocyte leukemia against those of healthy blood donors. Flow cytometry on FACSCanto II or FACSVerse confirmed that purified fractions exceeded 95% purity among lymphocytes. What the authors observed across the whole study: Greater clonality appeared to be present in CD4-sorted patient repertoires than in healthy CD4+ repertoires, and the difference was retained after the putative leukemic clones were removed. TRBV06-family usage was enriched among the top patient clones (8/27) compared with healthy controls (2/35). The data were not HLA-matched, and the relatively small sample size could explain the higher clonality seen in CD4+ compared with CD8+ T-LGLL. Main leukemic clonotypes were private to each patient, although roughly 25% of the main leukemic clonotypes were found at low frequency in the non-leukemic repertoires of other patients.

The healthy controls were fewer than 45 blood donors, and the buffy coats of these donors were supplied by the Finnish Red Cross blood service. All TCR-sequenced material derived from peripheral blood: patient blood samples and healthy donor buffy coats. Peripheral blood mononuclear cells were isolated by Ficoll-Hypaque gradient centrifugation. For the healthy controls, CD4+ cells were obtained from buffy coats by magnetic purification. The Gentra Puregene Cell and Tissue kit was used to extract genomic DNA, and a Qubit 2.0 fluorometer was used to measure the amount of genomic DNA. Trimming at the junction amounts to 7 bases on V and 6 bases on J, and the germline ends lie 13 bases apart. The germline V gene (reference sequence) yields MNHNY for CDR1 and SVGAGI for CDR2. Including cysteine and phenylalanine, the CDR3 has 12 amino acids. The DNA shown is the 36-base CDR3, in frame from base 1.

Sequenced material: CD4+ T cells from blood buffy coats. The chain is encoded by TRBV6-6 joined to TRBJ2-7; the D segment could be TRBD1, given 6 matching bases. The TCR sequence derives from a human donor in good health. The sequenced DNA is TGTGCCAGCAACCAGCCGACAGGCGAGCAGTACTTC. Translation gives CASNQPTGEQYF.